The sequence of this T cell receptor (beta chain) was determined in a study of PD-L1 blockade in urothelial cancer. The time point denotes: pretreatment peripheral blood. V lost 5 bases, J lost 8 bases, and 9 bases lay in between. In germline, CDR1 is MGHDK, CDR2 SYGVNS. The CDR3 is 12 amino acids. Profiled with immunoSEQ multiplex PCR; TCRdb holds only in-frame clones, not every one. Here the sample spans roughly 54,000 clones, around 90% being singletons. V usage is TRBV25-1 and J usage is TRBJ1-4; D is possibly TRBD1 (5 bases). The sample here was PBMCs, taken around atezolizumab (anti-PD-L1) treatment. This sequence was found in a woman in her sixties or seventies with urothelial cancer. Here the CDR3 DNA reads TGTGCCAGCAGTACAGGAGGGGAAAAACTGTTTTTT. Translating gives CASSTGGEKLFF.